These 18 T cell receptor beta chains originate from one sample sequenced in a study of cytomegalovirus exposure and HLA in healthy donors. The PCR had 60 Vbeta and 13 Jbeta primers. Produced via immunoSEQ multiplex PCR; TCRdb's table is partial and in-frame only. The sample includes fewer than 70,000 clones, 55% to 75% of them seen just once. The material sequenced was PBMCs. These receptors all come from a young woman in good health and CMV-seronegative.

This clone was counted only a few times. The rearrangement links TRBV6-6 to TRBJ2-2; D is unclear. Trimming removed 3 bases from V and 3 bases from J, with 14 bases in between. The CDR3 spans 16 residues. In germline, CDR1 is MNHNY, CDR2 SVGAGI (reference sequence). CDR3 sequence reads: CASSYFTRSDTGELFF. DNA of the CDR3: TGTGCCAGCAGTTATTTTACGAGGTCCGACACCGGGGAGCTGTTTTTT.

CDR3 in DNA: TGTGCCAGCTCACCAGTTCAGACAGGAGATGGAAACACCATATATTTT. Translated: CASSPVQTGDGNTIYF. This chain links TRBV18 with TRBJ1-3, with D possibly TRBD1 on 6 matching bases. This CDR3 spans 16 amino acids. Germline lookup yields CDR1 KGHSH and CDR2 LQKENI. The V gene lost 2 bases and the J gene lost 3 bases, with 14 bases spanning the gap.

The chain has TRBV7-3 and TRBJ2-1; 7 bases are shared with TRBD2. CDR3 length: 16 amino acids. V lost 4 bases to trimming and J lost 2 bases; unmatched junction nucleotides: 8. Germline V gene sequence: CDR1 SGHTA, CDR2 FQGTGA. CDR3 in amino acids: CASSSLVGGAYNEQFF. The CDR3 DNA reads TGTGCCAGCAGCTCCCTTGTGGGGGGGGCCTACAATGAGCAGTTCTTC.

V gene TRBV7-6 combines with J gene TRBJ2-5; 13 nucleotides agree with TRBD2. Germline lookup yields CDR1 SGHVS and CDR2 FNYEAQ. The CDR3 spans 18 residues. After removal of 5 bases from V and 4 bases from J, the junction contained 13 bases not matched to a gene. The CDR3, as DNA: TGTGCCAGCAGCCTCAGTCCCGGGACTAGCGGGGAGGGAGAGACCCAGTACTTC. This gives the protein CASSLSPGTSGEGETQYF.

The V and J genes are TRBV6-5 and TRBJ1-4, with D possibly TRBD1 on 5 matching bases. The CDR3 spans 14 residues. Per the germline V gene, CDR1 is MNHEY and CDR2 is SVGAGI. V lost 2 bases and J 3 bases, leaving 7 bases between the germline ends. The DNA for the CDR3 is TGTGCCAGCAGTTACGAAGGGGCTAATGAAAAACTGTTTTTT. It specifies CASSYEGANEKLFF.

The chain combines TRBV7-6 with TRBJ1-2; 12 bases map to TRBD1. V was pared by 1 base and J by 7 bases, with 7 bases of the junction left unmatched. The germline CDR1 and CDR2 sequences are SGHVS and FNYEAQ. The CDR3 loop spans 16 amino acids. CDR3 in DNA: TGTGCCAGCAGCTTAGGGGGACAGGGGGCCATTCCTGGCTACACCTTC. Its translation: CASSLGGQGAIPGYTF.

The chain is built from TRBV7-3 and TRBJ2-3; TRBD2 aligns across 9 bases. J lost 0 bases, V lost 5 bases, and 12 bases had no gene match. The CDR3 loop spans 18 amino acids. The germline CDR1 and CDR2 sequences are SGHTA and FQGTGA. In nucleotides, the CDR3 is TGTGCCAGCAGCCCTGGGGGGCGGGGGGGTGCTAGCACAGATACGCAGTATTTT. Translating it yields CASSPGGRGGASTDTQYF.

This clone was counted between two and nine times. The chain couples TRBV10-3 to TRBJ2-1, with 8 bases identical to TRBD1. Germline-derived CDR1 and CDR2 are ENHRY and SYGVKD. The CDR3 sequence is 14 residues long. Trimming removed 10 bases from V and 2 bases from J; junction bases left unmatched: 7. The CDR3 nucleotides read TGTGCCACCCATCGGACAGGGCCCTACAATGAGCAGTTCTTC. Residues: CATHRTGPYNEQFF.

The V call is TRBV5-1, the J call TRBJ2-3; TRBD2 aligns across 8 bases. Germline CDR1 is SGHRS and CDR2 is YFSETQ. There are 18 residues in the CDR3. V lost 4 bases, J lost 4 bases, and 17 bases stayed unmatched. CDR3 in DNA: TGCGCCAGCAGCCGCCGTAGAGCGGGGGCCCGGGAGGCAGATACGCAGTATTTT. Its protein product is CASSRRRAGAREADTQYF.

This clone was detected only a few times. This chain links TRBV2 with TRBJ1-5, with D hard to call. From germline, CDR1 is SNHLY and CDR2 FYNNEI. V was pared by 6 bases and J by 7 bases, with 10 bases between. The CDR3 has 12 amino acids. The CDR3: CASSAGRQPQHF. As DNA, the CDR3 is TGTGCCAGCAGCGCAGGCAGACAGCCCCAGCATTTT.

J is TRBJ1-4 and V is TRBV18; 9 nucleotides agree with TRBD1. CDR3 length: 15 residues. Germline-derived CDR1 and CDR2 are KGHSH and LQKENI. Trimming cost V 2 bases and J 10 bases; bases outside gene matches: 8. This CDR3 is CASSPTGTGSVKLFF. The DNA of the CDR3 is TGTGCCAGCTCACCAACCGGGACAGGGTCGGTAAAACTGTTTTTT.

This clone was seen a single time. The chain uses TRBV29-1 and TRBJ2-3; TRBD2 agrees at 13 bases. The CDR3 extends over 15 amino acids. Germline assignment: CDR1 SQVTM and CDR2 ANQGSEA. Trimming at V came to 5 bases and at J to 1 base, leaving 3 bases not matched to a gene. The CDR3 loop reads CSVTGTSGGTDTQYF. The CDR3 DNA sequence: TGCAGCGTTACCGGGACTAGCGGGGGCACAGATACGCAGTATTTT.

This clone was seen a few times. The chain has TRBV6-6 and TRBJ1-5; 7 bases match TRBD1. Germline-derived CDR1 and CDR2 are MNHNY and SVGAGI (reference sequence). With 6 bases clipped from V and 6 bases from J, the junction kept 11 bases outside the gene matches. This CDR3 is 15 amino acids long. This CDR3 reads CASSHQTGRGQPQHF. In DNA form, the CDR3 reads TGTGCCAGCAGCCATCAGACAGGGAGAGGTCAGCCCCAGCATTTT.

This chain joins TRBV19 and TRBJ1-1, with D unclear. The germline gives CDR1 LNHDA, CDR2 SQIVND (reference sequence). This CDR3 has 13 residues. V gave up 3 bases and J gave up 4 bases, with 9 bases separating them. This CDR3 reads CASSILTSTEAFF. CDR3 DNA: TGTGCCAGTAGTATTCTGACAAGCACTGAAGCTTTCTTT.

The CDR3 is CASSQDRGLLIETQYF. The CDR3 coding sequence is TGCGCCAGCAGCCAAGATCGGGGACTACTTATAGAGACCCAGTACTTC. V is TRBV4-3 and J is TRBJ2-5, with 7 bases fitting TRBD2. Trimming at V came to 0 bases and at J to 4 bases, leaving 8 bases not matched to a gene. Looked up from germline, CDR1 is LGHNA and CDR2 is YSLEER. This CDR3 is built from 16 residues.

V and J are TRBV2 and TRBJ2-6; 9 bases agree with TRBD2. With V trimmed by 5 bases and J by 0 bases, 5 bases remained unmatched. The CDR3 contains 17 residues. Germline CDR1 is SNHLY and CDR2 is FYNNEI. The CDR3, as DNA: TGTGCCAGCAGTCGCGGGGGGGTGGCCTCTGGGGCCAACGTCCTGACTTTC. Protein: CASSRGGVASGANVLTF.

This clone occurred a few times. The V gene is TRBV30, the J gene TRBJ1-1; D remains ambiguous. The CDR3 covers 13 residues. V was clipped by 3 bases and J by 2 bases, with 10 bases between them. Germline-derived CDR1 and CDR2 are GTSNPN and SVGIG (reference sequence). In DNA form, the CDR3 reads TGTGCCTGGAGGTCACGGGGTAACACTGAAGCTTTCTTT. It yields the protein CAWRSRGNTEAFF. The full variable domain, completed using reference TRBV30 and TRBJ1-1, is SQTIHQWPATLVQPVGSPLSLECTVEGTSNPNLYWYRQAAGRGLQLLFYSVGIGQISSEVPQNLSASRPQDRQFILSSKKLLLSDSGFYLCAWRSRGNTEAFFGQGTRLTVV.

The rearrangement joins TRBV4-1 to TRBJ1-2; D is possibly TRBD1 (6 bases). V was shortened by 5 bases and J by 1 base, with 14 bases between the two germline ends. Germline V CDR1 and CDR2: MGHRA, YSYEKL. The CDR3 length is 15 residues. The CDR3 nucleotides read TGCGCCAGCAGCGACGTGGGGGGGCGTAACTATGGCTACACCTTC. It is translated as CASSDVGGRNYGYTF.